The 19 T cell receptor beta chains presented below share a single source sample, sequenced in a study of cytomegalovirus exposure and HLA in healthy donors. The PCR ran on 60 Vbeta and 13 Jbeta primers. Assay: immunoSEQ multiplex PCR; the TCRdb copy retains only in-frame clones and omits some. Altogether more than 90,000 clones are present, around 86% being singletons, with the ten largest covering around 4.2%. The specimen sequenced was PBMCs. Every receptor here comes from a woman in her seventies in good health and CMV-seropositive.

DNA for the CDR3: TGTGCCAGCAGTTACTGGGGACAGGGGGGGTACGAGCAGTACTTC. It specifies CASSYWGQGGYEQYF. This sequence joins TRBV6-5 and TRBJ2-7, with 11 positions matching TRBD1. After removal of 1 base from V and 4 bases from J, the junction contained 3 bases not matched to a gene. CDR3 size: 15 residues. The germline gives CDR1 MNHEY, CDR2 SVGAGI.

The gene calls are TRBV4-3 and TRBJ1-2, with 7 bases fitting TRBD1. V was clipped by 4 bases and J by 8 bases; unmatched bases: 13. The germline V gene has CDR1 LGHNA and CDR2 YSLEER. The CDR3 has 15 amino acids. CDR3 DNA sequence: TGCGCCAGCAGCCGGGAGGAGGACAGGCCGGAGGGCTACACCTTC. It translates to CASSREEDRPEGYTF.

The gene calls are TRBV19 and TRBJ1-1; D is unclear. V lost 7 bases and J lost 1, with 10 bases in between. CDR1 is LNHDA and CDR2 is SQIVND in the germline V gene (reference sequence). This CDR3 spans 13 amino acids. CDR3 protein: CASIPPGNTEAFF. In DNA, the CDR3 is TGTGCCAGTATTCCCCCAGGGAACACTGAAGCTTTCTTT.

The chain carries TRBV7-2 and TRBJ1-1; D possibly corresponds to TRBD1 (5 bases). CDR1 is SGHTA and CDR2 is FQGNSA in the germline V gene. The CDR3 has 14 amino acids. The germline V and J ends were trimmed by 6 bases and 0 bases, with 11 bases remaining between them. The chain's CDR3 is CASSRQSMNTEAFF. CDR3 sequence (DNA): TGTGCCAGCAGTAGACAGTCCATGAACACTGAAGCTTTCTTT.

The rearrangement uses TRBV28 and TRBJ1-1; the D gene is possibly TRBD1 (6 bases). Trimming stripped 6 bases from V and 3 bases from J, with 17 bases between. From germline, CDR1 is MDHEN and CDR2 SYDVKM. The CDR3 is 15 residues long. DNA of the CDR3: TGTGCCAGCAGACCCACAACAGGGTGGGACACTGAAGCTTTCTTT. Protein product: CASRPTTGWDTEAFF.

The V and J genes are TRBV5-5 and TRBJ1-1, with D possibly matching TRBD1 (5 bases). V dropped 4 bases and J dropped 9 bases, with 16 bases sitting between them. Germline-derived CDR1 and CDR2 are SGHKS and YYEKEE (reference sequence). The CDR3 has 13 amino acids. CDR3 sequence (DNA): TGTGCCAGCAGCCGAGCCTCGACAGTGCAAGCTTTCTTT. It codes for CASSRASTVQAFF. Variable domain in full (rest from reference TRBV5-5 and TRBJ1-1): DAGVTQSPTHLIKTRGQQVTLRCSPISGHKSVSWYQQVLGQGPQFIFQYYEKEERGRGNFPDRFSARQFPNYSSELNVNALLLGDSALYLCASSRASTVQAFFGQGTRLTVV.

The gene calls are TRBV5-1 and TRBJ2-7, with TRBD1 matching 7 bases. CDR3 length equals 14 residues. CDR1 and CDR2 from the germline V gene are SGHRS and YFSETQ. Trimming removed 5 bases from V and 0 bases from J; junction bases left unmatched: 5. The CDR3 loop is CASSPGQISYEQYF. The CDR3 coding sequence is TGCGCCAGCAGTCCGGGACAGATCTCCTACGAGCAGTACTTC.

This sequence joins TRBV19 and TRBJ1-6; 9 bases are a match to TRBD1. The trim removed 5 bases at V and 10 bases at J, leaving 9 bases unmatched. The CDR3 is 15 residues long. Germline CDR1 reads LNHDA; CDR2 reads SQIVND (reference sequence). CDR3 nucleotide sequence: TGTGCCAGTAGTCCAAGGACAGGGGCGGAATCACCCCTCCACTTT. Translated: CASSPRTGAESPLHF.

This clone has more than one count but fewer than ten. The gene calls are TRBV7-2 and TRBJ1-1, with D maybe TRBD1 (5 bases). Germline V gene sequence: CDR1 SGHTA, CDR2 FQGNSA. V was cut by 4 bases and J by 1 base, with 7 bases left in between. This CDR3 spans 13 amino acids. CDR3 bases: TGTGCCAGCAGCTCAGGACAGAACACTGAAGCTTTCTTT. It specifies CASSSGQNTEAFF.

CDR3 in DNA: TGTGCCAGCAGCTTGGGAAGGGCGGGAGGGCTCACAGATACGCAGTATTTT. Its translation is CASSLGRAGGLTDTQYF. The chain combines TRBV5-4 with TRBJ2-3, with 9 positions matching TRBD2. The junction had 7 bases not matched to a gene; V was cut back by 0 bases and J by 2 bases. The germline gives CDR1 SGHNT, CDR2 YYREEE (reference sequence). This CDR3 is built from 17 residues.

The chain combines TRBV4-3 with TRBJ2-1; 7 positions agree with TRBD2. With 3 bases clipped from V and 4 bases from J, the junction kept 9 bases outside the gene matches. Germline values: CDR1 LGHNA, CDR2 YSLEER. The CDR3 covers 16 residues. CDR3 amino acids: CASSQGGLGGYNEQFF. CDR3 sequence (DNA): TGCGCCAGCAGCCAGGGGGGTTTGGGGGGGTACAATGAGCAGTTCTTC.

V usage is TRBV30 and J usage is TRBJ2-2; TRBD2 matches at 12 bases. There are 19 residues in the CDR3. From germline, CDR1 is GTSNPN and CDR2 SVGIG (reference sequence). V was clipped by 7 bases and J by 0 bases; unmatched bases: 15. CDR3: CASWSGLAGRTANTGELFF. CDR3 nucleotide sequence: TGTGCCTCGTGGTCGGGACTAGCGGGTCGGACGGCGAACACCGGGGAGCTGTTTTTT.

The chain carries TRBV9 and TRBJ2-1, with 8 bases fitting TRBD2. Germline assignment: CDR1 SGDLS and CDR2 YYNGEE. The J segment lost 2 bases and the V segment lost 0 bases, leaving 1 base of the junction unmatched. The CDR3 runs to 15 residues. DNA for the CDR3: TGTGCCAGCAGCGTAGACGGGAGGGCCTACAATGAGCAGTTCTTC. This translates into CASSVDGRAYNEQFF.

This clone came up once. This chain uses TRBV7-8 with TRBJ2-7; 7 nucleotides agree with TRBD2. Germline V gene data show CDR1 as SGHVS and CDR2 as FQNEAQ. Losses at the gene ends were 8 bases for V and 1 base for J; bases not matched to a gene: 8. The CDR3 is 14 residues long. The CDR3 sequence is CASGGRAGSYEQYF. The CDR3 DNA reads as TGTGCCAGCGGGGGGAGGGCTGGTTCCTACGAGCAGTACTTC.

The CDR3 loop reads CASSFTPGLNTGELFF. DNA for the CDR3: TGTGCCAGCAGCTTCACGCCAGGACTAAACACCGGGGAGCTGTTTTTT. The chain uses TRBV7-8 and TRBJ2-2; D might be TRBD2 (6 bases). Per the germline V gene, CDR1 is SGHVS and CDR2 is FQNEAQ. This CDR3 spans 16 amino acids. The V gene lost 3 bases and the J gene lost 2 bases, with 13 bases spanning the gap.

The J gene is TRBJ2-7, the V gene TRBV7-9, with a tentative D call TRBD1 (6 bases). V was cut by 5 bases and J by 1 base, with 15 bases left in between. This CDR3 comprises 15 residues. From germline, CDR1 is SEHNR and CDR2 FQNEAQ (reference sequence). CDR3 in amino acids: CASSLGTPDSYEQYF. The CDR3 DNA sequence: TGTGCCAGCAGCCTCGGGACACCTGATTCCTACGAGCAGTACTTC. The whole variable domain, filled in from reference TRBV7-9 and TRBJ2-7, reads DTGVSQNPRHKITKRGQNVTFRCDPISEHNRLYWYRQTLGQGPEFLTYFQNEAQLEKSRLLSDRFSAERPKGSFSTLEIQRTEQGDSAMYLCASSLGTPDSYEQYFGPGTRLTVT.

The CDR3 reads CASSQGIAGGVTGELFF. CDR3 nucleotides: TGTGCCAGCTCCCAAGGAATAGCGGGAGGAGTAACCGGGGAGCTGTTTTTT. The V gene is TRBV18, the J gene TRBJ2-2, with 10 bases identical to TRBD2. Per the germline V gene, CDR1 is KGHSH and CDR2 is LQKENI. The CDR3 spans 17 residues. V lost 6 bases and J lost 5; bases outside the gene matches: 12.

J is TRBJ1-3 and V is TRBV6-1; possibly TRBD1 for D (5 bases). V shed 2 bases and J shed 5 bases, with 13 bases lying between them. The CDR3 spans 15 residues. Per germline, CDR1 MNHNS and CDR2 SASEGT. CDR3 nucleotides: TGTGCCAGCAGTGAATGGCAGGGAATAAGAAACACCATATATTTT. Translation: CASSEWQGIRNTIYF.

The CDR3 nucleotides read TGCAGCGTGGAGGGGCCCCTCTACGAGCAGTACTTC. Translation gives CSVEGPLYEQYF. The gene calls are TRBV29-1 and TRBJ2-7; perhaps TRBD2 as D (6 bases). Trimming took 6 bases from V and 3 from J, leaving 12 bases between them. This CDR3 has 12 amino acids. Germline-derived CDR1 and CDR2 are SQVTM and ANQGSEA.